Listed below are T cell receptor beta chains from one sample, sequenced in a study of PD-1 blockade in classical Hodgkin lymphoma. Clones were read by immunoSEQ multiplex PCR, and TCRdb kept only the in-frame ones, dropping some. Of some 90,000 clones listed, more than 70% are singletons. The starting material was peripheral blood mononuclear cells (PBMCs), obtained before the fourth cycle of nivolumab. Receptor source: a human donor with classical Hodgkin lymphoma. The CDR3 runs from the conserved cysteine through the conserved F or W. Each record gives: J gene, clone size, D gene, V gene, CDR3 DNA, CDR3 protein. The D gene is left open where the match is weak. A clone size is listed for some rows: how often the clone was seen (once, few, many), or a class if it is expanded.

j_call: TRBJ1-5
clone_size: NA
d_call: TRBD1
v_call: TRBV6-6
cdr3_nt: TGTGCCAGCAGTTGGAAACAGGGGGCCAGTCAGCCCCAGCATTTT
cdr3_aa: CASSWKQGASQPQHF

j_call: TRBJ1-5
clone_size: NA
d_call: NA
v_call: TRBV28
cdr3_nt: TGTGCCAGCACCGGGGGGCAGCTCGGGCAGCCCCAGCATTTT
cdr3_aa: CASTGGQLGQPQHF

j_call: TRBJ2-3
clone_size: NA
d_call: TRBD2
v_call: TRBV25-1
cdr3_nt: TGTGCCAGCAGTGAATTAATAGGGGGACTAGGTTTCGATACGCAGTATTTT
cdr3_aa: CASSELIGGLGFDTQYF

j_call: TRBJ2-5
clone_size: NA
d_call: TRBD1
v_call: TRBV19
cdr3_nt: TGTGCCAGTAGTATTGGGACAGGGGGTACGGAGACCCAGTACTTC
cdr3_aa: CASSIGTGGTETQYF

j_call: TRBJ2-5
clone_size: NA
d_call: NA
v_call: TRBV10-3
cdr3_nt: TGTGCCATCAGCCGCGACACGAGCCAAGAGACCCAGTACTTC
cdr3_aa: CAISRDTSQETQYF

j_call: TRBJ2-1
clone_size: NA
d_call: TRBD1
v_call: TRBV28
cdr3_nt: TGTGCCAGCAGCTGGGGACAGGGCAATGAGCAGTTCTTC
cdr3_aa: CASSWGQGNEQFF

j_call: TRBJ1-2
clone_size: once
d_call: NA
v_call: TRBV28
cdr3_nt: TGTGCCAGCAGTTTATTAGGCCCCAGAACAAACTATGGCTACACCTTC
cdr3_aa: CASSLLGPRTNYGYTF

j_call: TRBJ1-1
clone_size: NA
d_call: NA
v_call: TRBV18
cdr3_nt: TGTGCCAGCTCACCACCCTCGAGGGGGGAGTTCACTGAAGCTTTCTTT
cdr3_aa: CASSPPSRGEFTEAFF

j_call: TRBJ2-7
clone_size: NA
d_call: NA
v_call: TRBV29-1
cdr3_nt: TGCAGCGTTGGGGTCGGAACCTACGAGCAGTACTTC
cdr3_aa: CSVGVGTYEQYF

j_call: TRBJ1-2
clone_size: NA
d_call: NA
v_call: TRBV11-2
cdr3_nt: TGTGCCAGCAGAGTAACGGGACAAAACTATGGCTACACCTTC
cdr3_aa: CASRVTGQNYGYTF

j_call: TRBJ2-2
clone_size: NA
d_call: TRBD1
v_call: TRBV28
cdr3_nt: TGTGCCAGCAGTTTATGGGGACAGGGGGCCGGGGAGCTGTTTTTT
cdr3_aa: CASSLWGQGAGELFF

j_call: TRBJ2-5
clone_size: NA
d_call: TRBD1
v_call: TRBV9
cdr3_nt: TGTGCCAGCAGCGTAGAGGCACGGACAGGGGGGGAAGAGACCCAGTACTTC
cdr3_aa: CASSVEARTGGEETQYF

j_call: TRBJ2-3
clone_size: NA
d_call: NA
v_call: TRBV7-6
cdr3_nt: TGTGCCAGCAGCTCCCCTCAGGGGCGCGGAGATACGCAGTATTTT
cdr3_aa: CASSSPQGRGDTQYF

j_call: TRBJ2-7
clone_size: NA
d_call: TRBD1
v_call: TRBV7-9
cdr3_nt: TGTGCCAGCAGCTTAGGTGGGCAGGGGGCGGCCGAGCAGTACTTC
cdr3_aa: CASSLGGQGAAEQYF

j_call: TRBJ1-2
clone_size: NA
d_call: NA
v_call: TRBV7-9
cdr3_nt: TGTGCCAGCAGCACTACTAGTGGGTCAGTTACTAACTATGGCTACACCTTC
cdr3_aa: CASSTTSGSVTNYGYTF

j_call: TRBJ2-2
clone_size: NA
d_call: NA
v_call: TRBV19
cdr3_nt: TGTGCCAGTACCTCCGGACGGAGGTCCGGGGAGCTGTTTTTT
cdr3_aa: CASTSGRRSGELFF

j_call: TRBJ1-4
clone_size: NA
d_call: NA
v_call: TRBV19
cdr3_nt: TGTGCCAGTAGTATCAATAACAGGAGGGTTGGTGAAAAACTGTTTTTT
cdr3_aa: CASSINNRRVGEKLFF

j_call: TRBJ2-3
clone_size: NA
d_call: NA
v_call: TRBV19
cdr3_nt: TGTGCCAGTAGTATTTTTGGCAGACAGCCCACAGATACGCAGTATTTT
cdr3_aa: CASSIFGRQPTDTQYF

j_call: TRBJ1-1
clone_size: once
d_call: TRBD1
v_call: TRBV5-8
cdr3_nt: TGTGCCAGCAGCATTACAGGGGGCCTCACTGAAGCTTTCTTT
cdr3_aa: CASSITGGLTEAFF

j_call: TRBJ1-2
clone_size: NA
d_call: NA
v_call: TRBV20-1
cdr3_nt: TGCAGTGCTAGGGACTATGGCTACACCTTC
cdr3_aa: CSARDYGYTF

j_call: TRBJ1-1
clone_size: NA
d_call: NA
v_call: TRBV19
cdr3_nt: TGTGCCAGTAGCGGAGGAGGGGATGAAGCTTTCTTT
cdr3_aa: CASSGGGDEAFF

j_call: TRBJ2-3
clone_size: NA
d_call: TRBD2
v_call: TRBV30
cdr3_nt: TGTGCCTGGAGTGCCGGGACTAGCGGCACAGATACGCAGTATTTT
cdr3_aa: CAWSAGTSGTDTQYF

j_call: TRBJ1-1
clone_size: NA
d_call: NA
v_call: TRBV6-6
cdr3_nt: TGTGCCAGCAGCCCCCCGGGGGGGACAAGGGAAGCTTTCTTT
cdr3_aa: CASSPPGGTREAFF

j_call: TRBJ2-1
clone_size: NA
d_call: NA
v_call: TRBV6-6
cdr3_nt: TGTGCCAGCAGTTACTTCAATGAGCAGTTCTTC
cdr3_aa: CASSYFNEQFF

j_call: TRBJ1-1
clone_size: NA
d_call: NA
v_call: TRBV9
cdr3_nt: TGTGCCAGCAGCGCTCAGGGTTGGAACACTGAAGCTTTCTTT
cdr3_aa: CASSAQGWNTEAFF

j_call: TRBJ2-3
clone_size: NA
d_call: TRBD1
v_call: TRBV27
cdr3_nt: TGTGCCAGCAGAGGACAGGACACAGATACGCAGTATTTT
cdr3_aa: CASRGQDTDTQYF

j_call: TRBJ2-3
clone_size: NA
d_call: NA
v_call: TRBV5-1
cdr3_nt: TGCGCCAGCAGCTTGGTGGCAGGGGAGGTTACGCAGTATTTT
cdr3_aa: CASSLVAGEVTQYF

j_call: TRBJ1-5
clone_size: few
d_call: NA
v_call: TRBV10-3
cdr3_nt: TGTGCCATCGGGGGTATCGGCCGCAACAATCAGCCCCAGCATTTT
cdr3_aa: CAIGGIGRNNQPQHF

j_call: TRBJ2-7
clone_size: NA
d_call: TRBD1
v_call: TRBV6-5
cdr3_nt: TGTGCCAGCAGTTACTCGTGGACAGGGGCTACCTACGAGCAGTACTTC
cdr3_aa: CASSYSWTGATYEQYF

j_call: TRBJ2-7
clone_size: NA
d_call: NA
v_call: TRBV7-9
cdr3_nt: TGTGCCAGCAGCTTCGCAGCGACCTACGAGCAGTACTTC
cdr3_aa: CASSFAATYEQYF

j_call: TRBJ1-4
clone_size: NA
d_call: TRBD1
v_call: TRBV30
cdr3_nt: TGTGCCTGGAGTCTCCAGGGGGCGCTTCCAAAACTGTTTTTT
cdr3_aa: CAWSLQGALPKLFF

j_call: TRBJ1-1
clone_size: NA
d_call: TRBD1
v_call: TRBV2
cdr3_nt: TGTGCCAGCGGAAAAACAGGGGTAGGCACTGAAGCTTTCTTT
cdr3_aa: CASGKTGVGTEAFF

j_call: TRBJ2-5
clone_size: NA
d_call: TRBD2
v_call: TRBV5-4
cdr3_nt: TGTGCCACCTGTCCGGGCGGGAGTGAAGAGACCCAGTACTTC
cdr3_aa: CATCPGGSEETQYF

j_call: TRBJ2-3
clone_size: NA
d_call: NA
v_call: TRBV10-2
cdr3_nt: TGCGCCAGCAGTGGGGGTCGTCCTAGCAATCCAGATACGCAGTATTTT
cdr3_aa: CASSGGRPSNPDTQYF

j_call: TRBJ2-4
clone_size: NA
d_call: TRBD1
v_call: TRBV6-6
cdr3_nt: TGTGCCAGCAGGACCGGGACAGTGCCCAACATTCAGTACTTC
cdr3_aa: CASRTGTVPNIQYF

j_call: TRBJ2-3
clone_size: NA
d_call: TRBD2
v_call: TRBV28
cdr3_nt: TGTGCCAGCAGTCCGGGACTAGCGGGAGGGCCGGGGGCAGATACGCAGTATTTT
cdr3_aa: CASSPGLAGGPGADTQYF

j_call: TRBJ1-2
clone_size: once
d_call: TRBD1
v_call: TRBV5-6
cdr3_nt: TGTGCCAGCAGCTTGGAGGGACAGATGGTATCTAACTATGGCTACACCTTC
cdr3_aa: CASSLEGQMVSNYGYTF

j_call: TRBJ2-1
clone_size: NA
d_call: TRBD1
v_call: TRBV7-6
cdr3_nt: TGTGCCAGCAGCCTAAGGGACAGGGGAGTTTCCTACAATGAGCAGTTCTTC
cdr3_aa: CASSLRDRGVSYNEQFF

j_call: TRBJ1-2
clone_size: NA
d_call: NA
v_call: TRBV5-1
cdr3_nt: TGCGCCAGCAGCTTGGCCGAGCGGGCCTATGGCTACACCTTC
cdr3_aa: CASSLAERAYGYTF

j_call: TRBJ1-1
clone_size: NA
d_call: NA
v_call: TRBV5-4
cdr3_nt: TGTGCCAGCAGCTCGGGACAAATGAACACTGAAGCTTTCTTT
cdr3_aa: CASSSGQMNTEAFF

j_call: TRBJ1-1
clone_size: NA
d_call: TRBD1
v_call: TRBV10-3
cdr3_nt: TGTGCCGCTAAGACAGGGGCCTTGAACACTGAAGCTTTCTTT
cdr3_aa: CAAKTGALNTEAFF

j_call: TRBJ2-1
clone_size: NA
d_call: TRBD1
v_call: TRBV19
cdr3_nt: TGTGCCAGTAGCAAAGGGGGCGGGACAGGGGTATACAATGAGCAGTTCTTC
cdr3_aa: CASSKGGGTGVYNEQFF

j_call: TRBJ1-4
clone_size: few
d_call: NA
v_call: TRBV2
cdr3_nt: TGTGCCAGCAGTGATAGTCGGTCTAATGAAAAACTGTTTTTT
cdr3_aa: CASSDSRSNEKLFF

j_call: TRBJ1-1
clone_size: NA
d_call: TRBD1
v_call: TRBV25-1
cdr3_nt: TGTGCCAGCAGTCCTACTGTGGGACAGGGAGTAACTGAAGCTTTCTTT
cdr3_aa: CASSPTVGQGVTEAFF

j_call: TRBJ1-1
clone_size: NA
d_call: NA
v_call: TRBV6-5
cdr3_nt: TGTGCCAGCAGGCTAAGCGAGGGGGTAGGAGCTTTCTTT
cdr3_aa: CASRLSEGVGAFF

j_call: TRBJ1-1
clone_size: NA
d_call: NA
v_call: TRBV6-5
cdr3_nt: TGTGCCAGCAGTTACCCTACCTTTGACTACACTGAAGCTTTCTTT
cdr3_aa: CASSYPTFDYTEAFF